This T cell receptor (beta chain) comes out of a study of T cells in Graves' hyperthyroidism and ophthalmopathy. Ten or more counts support this clonotype. Amplified TCR beta CDR3 regions came from RNA transcripts. In the first-round RT-PCR of the TCR CDR3, the HTBI primer set was used. TCRdb reprocessed the multiplex PCR reads with MiXCR, giving one entry per CDR3 protein. The sample lists 400,000 to 550,000 distinct CDR3 sequences; roughly 25% were seen once. V trimming: 0 bases; J trimming: 2 bases; junction bases outside the gene matches: 3. Germline loops: CDR1 LGHNA, CDR2 YSLEER. CDR3 length: 16 amino acids.

The gene calls are TRBV4-3 and TRBJ1-5; 8 positions agree with TRBD1. Sequencing was done on a sample of blood. The sequence was collected from a woman in her twenties or thirties with Graves' ophthalmopathy. CDR3 DNA: TGCGCCAGCAGCCAAGAGGTGACAGGGGGCAATCAGCCCCAGCATTTT. Protein product: CASSQEVTGGNQPQHF.